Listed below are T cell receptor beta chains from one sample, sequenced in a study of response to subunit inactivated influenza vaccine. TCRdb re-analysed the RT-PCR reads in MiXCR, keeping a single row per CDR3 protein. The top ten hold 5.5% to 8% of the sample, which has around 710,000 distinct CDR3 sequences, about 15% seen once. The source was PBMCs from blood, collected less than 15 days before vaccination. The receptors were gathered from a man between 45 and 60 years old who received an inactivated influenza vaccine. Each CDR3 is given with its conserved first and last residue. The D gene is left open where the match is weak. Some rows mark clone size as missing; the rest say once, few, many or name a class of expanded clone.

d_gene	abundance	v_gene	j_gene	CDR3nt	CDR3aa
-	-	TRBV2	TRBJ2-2	TGTGCCAGCAGTGAGAACCTACGATACACCGGGGAGCTGTTTTTT	CASSENLRYTGELFF
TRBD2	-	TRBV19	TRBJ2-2	TGTGCCACCGAGAGACTAGCGGGAGTCACCGGGGAGCTGTTTTTT	CATERLAGVTGELFF
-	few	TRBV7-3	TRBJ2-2	TGTGCCAGCAGCTTAACGTACAGGGACACCGGGGAGCTGTTTTTT	CASSLTYRDTGELFF
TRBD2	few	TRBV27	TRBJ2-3	TGTGCCAGCAGGGAATACGGACTAGCGGGCATCACAGATACGCAGTATTTT	CASREYGLAGITDTQYF
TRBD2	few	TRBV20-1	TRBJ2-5	TGCAGTGCTAGAGGGGCGGGAGTCCTGGAGACCCAGTACTTC	CSARGAGVLETQYF
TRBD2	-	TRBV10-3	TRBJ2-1	TGTGCCATCAGTGGGACTAGCTTCGATGAGCAGTTCTTC	CAISGTSFDEQFF
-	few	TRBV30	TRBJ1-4	TGTGCCTGGAGTGGGCAGTACCAGGAAAAACTGTTTTTT	CAWSGQYQEKLFF
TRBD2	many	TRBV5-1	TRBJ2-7	TGCGCCAGCAGCTTGATTAGCGGGAGTCCTTACGAGCAGTACTTC	CASSLISGSPYEQYF
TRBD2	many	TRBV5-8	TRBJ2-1	TGTGCCAGCAGCTCGGGAGGTCCCACAAAGATCAACAATGAGCAGTTCTTC	CASSSGGPTKINNEQFF
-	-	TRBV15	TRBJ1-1	TGTGCCACCAGCAGAGAACCCGCGGCTGAAGCTTTCTTT	CATSREPAAEAFF
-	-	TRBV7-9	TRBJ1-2	TGTGCCAGCAGCTTAGCGGGGGGAAGGCAAGCTAACTATGGCTACACCTTC	CASSLAGGRQANYGYTF
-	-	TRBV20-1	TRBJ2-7	TGCAGTGCTAGTTCAGGTGGGGCCACCACCTACGAGCAGTACTTC	CSASSGGATTYEQYF
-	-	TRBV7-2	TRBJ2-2	TGTGCCAGCAGCGACTCCTTCGGTGGCGGGGAGCTGTTTTTT	CASSDSFGGGELFF
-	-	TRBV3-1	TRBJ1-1	TGTGCCAGCAGCCAAGATGACAGGACCCTCTTCGCCACTGAAGCTTTCTTT	CASSQDDRTLFATEAFF
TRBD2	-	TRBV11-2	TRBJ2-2	TGTGCCAGTAACCACCCGGCTAGCGGGAGTGTGGACACCGGGGAGCTGTTTTTT	CASNHPASGSVDTGELFF
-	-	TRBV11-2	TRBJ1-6	TGTGCCAGCAGCTTAGGGTTGGGGGGACACTTTGGCGGTTCACCCCTCCACTTT	CASSLGLGGHFGGSPLHF
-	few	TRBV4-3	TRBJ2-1	TGCGCCAGCAGCCAAGATCTGGTCATCTACAATGAGCAGTTCTTC	CASSQDLVIYNEQFF
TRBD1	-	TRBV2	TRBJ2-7	TGTGCCAGCAAAGGACAGGGACCCTACGAGCAGTACTTC	CASKGQGPYEQYF
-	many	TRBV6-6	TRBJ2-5	TGTGCCAGCAAAAACAGGTTTCAAGAGACCCAGTACTTC	CASKNRFQETQYF
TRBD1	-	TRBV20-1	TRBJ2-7	TGCAGTGCTAGACCCCCGACAGGGTTCGAGCAGTACTTC	CSARPPTGFEQYF
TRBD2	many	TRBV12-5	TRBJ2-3	TGTGCTAGTGGCCCTAGCGGGGGATATACGCAGTATTTT	CASGPSGGYTQYF
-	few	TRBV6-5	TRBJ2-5	TGTGCCAGCAGTTCCCTCGGGGCACAAGAGACCCAGTACTTC	CASSSLGAQETQYF
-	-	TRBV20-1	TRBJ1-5	TGCAGTGCCAACCACCCTCCGGGACAAAGAGTTAGTAACAATCAGCCCCAGCATTTT	CSANHPPGQRVSNNQPQHF
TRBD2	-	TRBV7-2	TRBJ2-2	TGTGCCAGCAGCTTCGTTAGCGGGACGAACACCGGGGAGCTGTTTTTT	CASSFVSGTNTGELFF
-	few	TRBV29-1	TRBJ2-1	TGCAGCGCAGAATATCCGGGAAATGAGCAGTTCTTC	CSAEYPGNEQFF
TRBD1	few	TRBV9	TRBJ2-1	TGTGCCAGCAGTGGACAGGTCACCTACAATGAGCAGTTCTTC	CASSGQVTYNEQFF
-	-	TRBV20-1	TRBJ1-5	TGCAGTGCGCAGACAGAGGGAAATCAGCCCCAGCATTTT	CSAQTEGNQPQHF
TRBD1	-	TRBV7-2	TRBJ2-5	TGTGCCAGCAGCTTAGAGCGACAGGGTTGGACCCAGTACTTC	CASSLERQGWTQYF
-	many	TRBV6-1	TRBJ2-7	TGTGCCAGCAGTCCCACGACATGGGACGAGCAGTACTTC	CASSPTTWDEQYF
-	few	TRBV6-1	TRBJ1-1	TGTGCCAGCAGTGAAATATCGGAGACTGAAGCTTTCTTT	CASSEISETEAFF
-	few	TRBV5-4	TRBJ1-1	TGTGCCAGCAGCTTGCAGAGGGGCGGGGGTACTGAAGCTTTCTTT	CASSLQRGGGTEAFF
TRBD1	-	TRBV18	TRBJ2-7	TGTGCCAGCTCACCCAAACAGGGGGCCACCTACGAGCAGTACTTC	CASSPKQGATYEQYF
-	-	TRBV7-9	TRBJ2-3	TGTGCCAGCAGCTTAGCGGCAGGGTCAGATACGCAGTATTTT	CASSLAAGSDTQYF
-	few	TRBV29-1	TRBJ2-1	TGCAGCGTTGTGGTGGGTGTCGATGAGCAGTTCTTC	CSVVVGVDEQFF
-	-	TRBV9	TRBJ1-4	TGTGCCAGCAGCCCCCACCCCGACGGTAATGAAAAACTGTTTTTT	CASSPHPDGNEKLFF
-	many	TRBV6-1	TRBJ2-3	TGTGCCAGCAGTCGGCAAGAGCGGGATACGCAGTATTTT	CASSRQERDTQYF
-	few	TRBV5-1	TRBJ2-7	TGCGCCAGCAGCTGGGAGCTGGGTAGCTCCTACGAGCAGTACTTC	CASSWELGSSYEQYF
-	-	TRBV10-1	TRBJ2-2	TGCGCCAGCAGTGAGCTATCCGGGGAGCTGTTTTTT	CASSELSGELFF
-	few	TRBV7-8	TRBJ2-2	TGTGCCAGCAGCCCCACCCGGACACGCCGGACCGGGGAGCTGTTTTTT	CASSPTRTRRTGELFF
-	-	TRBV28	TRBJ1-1	TGTGCCAGCACCTCGGGCGCTATGAACACTGAAGCTTTCTTT	CASTSGAMNTEAFF
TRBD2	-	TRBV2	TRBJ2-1	TGTGCCAGCAGTGATGATACTAGCGGGGGCTTACGGCAGTTCTTC	CASSDDTSGGLRQFF
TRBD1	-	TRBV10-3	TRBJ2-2	TGTGCCATCTCCCATGGACAGGGGAGCACCGGGGAGCTGTTTTTT	CAISHGQGSTGELFF
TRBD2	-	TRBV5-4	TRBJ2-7	TGTGCCAGCAGCTTCCCAGCGGGGGGAAACGAGCAGTACTTC	CASSFPAGGNEQYF
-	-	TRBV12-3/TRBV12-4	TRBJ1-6	TGTGCCAGCAGTTTCGCGTCAGGAAATTCACCCCTCCACTTT	CASSFASGNSPLHF
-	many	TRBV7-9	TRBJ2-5	TGTGCCAGCAGCAAAAACCCACAAGAGACCCAGTACTTC	CASSKNPQETQYF